This record covers a single T cell receptor beta chain. Its specificity is unknown. Other DNA sequences from this sample encode an identical CDR3 as well. These data come from a study of cytomegalovirus exposure and HLA in healthy donors. Overall study results and limits: Available immune exposure information covered CMV serostatus only.

The PCR ran on 60 Vbeta and 13 Jbeta primers. This table comes from immunoSEQ multiplex PCR, and its TCRdb copy is limited to in-frame clones, with some not included. In the table there are about 99,000 clones, about 80% of which are singletons. The germline CDR1 and CDR2 sequences are MGHRA and YSYEKL. V lost 0 bases, J lost 3 bases, and 8 bases lay in between. There are 14 residues in the CDR3. The receptor comes from a man aged 35 to 55 in good health and CMV-seronegative. Material for sequencing was PBMCs. The chain combines TRBV4-1 with TRBJ1-2, with a weak D call TRBD1 (5 bases). CDR3: CASSQDPGDYGYTF. In DNA form, the CDR3 reads TGCGCCAGCAGCCAAGATCCGGGGGACTATGGCTACACCTTC.